This TCR beta chain derives from a study of control samples from healthy donors and cancer patients. TCRdb's table, derived via immunoSEQ multiplex PCR, lists solely in-frame clones and lacks some. The sample gives nearly 200,000 clones, roughly nine tenths of which show up once; over 1.5% is in the top ten. In this sample, this clone turned up once. The sample comprised blood. This receptor was identified in a man in his thirties or forties in good health.

The CDR3 spells CASSLEPGTKKEQFF. The CDR3, as DNA: TGTGCCAGCAGCTTAGAACCAGGTACCAAGAAGGAGCAGTTCTTC. The V gene is TRBV7-2, the J gene TRBJ2-1; D gene unclear. The germline V gene has CDR1 SGHTA and CDR2 FQGNSA. This CDR3 has 15 amino acids. Trimming pared 1 base from V and 10 bases from J, leaving 17 bases between. The entire variable domain, with the rest obtained from reference TRBV7-2 and TRBJ2-1, is as follows: GAGVSQSPSNKVTEKGKDVELRCDPISGHTALYWYRQSLGQGLEFLIYFQGNSAPDKSGLPSDRFSAERTGGSVSTLTIQRTQQEDSAVYLCASSLEPGTKKEQFFGPGTRLTVL.